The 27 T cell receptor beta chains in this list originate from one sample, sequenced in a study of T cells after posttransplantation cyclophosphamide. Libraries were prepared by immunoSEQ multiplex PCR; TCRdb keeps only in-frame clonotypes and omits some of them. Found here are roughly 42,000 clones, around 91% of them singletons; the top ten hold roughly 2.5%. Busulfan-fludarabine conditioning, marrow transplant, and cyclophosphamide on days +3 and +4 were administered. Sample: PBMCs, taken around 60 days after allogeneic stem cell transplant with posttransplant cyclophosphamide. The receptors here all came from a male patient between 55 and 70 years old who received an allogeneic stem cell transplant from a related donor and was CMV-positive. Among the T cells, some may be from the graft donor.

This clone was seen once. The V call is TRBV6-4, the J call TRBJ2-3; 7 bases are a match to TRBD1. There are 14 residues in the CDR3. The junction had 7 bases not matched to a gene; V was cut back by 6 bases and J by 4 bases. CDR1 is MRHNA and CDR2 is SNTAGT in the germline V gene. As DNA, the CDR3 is TGTGCCAGCAGAGTTGACAGGGTGGCAGATACGCAGTATTTT. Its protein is CASRVDRVADTQYF.

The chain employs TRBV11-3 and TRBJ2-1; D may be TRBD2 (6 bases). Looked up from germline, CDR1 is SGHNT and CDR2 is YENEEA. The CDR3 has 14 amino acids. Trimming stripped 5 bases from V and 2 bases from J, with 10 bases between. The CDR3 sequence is CASSRGLTYNEQFF. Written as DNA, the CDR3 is TGTGCCAGCAGCCGTGGACTAACCTACAATGAGCAGTTCTTC.

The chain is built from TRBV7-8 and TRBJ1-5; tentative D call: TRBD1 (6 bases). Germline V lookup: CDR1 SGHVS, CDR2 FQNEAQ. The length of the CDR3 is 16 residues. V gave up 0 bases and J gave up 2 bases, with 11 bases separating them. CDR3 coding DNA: TGTGCCAGCAGCTTAGCGACGACAGGACGCAATCAGCCCCAGCATTTT. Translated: CASSLATTGRNQPQHF. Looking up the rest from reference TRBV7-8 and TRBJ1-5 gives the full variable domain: GAGVSQSPRYKVAKRGQDVALRCDPISGHVSLFWYQQALGQGPEFLTYFQNEAQLDKSGLPSDRFFAERPEGSVSTLKIQRTQQEDSAVYLCASSLATTGRNQPQHFGDGTRLSIL.

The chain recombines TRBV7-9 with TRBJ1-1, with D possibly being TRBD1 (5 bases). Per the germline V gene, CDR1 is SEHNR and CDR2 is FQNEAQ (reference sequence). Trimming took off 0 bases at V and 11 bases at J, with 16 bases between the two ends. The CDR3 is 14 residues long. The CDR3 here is CASSLALGAGRAFF. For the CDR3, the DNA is TGTGCCAGCAGCTTAGCGTTAGGGGCCGGCCGGGCTTTCTTT.

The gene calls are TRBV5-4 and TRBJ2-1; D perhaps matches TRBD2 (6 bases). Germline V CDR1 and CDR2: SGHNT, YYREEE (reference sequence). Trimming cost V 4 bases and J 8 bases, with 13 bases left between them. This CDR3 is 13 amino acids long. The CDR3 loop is CASSKEWGDEQFF. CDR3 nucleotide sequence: TGTGCCAGCAGCAAAGAGTGGGGGGATGAGCAGTTCTTC.

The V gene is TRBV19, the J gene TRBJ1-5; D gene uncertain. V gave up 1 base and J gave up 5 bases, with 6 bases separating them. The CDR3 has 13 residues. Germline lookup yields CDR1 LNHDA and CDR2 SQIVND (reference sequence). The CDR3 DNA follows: TGTGCCAGTAGTATAGCGGTCGATCAGCCCCAGCATTTT. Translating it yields CASSIAVDQPQHF.

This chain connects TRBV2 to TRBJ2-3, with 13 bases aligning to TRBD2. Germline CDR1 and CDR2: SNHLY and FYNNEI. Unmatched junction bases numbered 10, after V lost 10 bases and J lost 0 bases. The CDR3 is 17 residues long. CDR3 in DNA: TGTGCCACATTAGGACTAGCGGGGGACTCTAGCACAGATACGCAGTATTTT. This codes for CATLGLAGDSSTDTQYF.

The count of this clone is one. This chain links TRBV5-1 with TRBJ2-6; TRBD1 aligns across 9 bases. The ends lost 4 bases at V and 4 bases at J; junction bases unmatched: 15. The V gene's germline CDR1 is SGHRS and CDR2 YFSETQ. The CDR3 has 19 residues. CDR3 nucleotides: TGCGCCAGCAGCCCTAGGGCAGGACAGGGGATATACGGGGCCAACGTCCTGACTTTC. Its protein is CASSPRAGQGIYGANVLTF.

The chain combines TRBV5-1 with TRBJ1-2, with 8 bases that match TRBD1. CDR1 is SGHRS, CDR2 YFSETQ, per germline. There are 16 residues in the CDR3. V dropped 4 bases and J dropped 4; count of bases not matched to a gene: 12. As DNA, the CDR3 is TGCGCCAGCAGCAGTTTTGCAGGGGGCGGCTCCTATGGCTACACCTTC. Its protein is CASSSFAGGGSYGYTF.

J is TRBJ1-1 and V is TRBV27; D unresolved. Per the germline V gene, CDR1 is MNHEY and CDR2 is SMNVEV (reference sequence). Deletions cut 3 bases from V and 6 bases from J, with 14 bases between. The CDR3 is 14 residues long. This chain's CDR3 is CASSFLLGGPEAFF. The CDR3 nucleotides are TGTGCCAGCAGTTTCCTTTTAGGCGGCCCTGAAGCTTTCTTT.

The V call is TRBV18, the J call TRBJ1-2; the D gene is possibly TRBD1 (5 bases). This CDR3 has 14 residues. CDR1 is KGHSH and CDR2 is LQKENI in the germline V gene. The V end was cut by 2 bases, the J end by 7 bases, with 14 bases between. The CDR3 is CASSPRGGRLGYTF. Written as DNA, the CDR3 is TGTGCCAGCTCACCAAGGGGCGGAAGGCTTGGCTACACCTTC.

The CDR3 coding sequence is TGTGCCAGCAGTTCAACCTTGGGAGAGCAGTACGTC. Translating it yields CASSSTLGEQYV. The V gene is TRBV6-5, the J gene TRBJ2-7; D is unclear. Trimming left V 4 bases short and J 7 bases short, with 11 bases between. Germline values: CDR1 MNHEY, CDR2 SVGAGI. This CDR3 has 12 residues.

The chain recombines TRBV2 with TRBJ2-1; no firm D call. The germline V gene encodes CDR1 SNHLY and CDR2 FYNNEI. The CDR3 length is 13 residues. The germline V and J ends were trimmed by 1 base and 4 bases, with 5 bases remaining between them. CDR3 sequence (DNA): TGTGCCAGCAGTGAAGGCAGTTACAATGAGCAGTTCTTC. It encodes CASSEGSYNEQFF.

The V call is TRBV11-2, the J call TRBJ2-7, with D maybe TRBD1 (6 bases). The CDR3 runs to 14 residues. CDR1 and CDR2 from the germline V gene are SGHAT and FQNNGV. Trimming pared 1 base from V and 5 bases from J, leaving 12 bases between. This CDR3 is CASSLAPGVDEQYV. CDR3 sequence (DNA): TGTGCCAGCAGCTTAGCTCCAGGGGTGGACGAGCAGTACGTC.

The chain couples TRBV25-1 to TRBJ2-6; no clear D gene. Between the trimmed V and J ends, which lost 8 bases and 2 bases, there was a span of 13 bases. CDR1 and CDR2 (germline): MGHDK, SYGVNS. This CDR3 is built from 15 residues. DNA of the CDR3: TGTGCCAGCCAAAACGGTCTCCCTGGGGCCAACGTCCTGACTTTC. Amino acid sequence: CASQNGLPGANVLTF.

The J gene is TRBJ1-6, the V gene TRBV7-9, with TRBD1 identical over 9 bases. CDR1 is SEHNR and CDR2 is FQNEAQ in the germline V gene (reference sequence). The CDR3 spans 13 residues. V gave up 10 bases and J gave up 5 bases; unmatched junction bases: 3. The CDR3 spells CATRTGDNSPLHF. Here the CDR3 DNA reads TGTGCCACCAGGACAGGGGATAATTCACCCCTCCACTTT.

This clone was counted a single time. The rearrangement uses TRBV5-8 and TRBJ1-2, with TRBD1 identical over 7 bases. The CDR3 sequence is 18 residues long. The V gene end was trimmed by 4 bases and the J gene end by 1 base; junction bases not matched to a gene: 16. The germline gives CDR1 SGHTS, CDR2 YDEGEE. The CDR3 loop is CASSPVYRLRDSNYGYTF. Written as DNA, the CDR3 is TGTGCCAGCAGCCCCGTTTATCGTCTGAGGGACAGTAACTATGGCTACACCTTC.

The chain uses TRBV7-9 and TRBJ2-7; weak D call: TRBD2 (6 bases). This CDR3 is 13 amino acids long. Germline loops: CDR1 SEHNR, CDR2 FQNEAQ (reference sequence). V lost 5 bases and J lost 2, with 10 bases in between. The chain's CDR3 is CASSAGLTYEQYF. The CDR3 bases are TGTGCCAGCAGCGCGGGACTCACCTACGAGCAGTACTTC.

The CDR3 region has the DNA TGTGCCAGTGGACAAACCGGAACTAGCAATCAGCCCCAGCATTTT. Translated, it gives CASGQTGTSNQPQHF. V usage is TRBV19 and J usage is TRBJ1-5; maybe TRBD1 (5 bases). The CDR3 extends over 15 amino acids. The V end was cut by 8 bases, the J end by 0 bases, with 14 bases between. Germline-derived CDR1 and CDR2 are LNHDA and SQIVND (reference sequence).

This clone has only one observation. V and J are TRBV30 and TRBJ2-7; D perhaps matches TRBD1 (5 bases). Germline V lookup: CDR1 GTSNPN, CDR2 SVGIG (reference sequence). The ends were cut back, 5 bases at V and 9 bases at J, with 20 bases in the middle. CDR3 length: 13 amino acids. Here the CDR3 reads CAWELGAGQVQYF. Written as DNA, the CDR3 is TGTGCCTGGGAGCTAGGGGCAGGGCAGGTGCAGTACTTC.

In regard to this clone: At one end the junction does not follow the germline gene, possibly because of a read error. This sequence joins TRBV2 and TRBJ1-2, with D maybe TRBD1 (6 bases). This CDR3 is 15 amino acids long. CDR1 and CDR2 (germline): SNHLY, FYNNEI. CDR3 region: CASSVGGGRAYSFLF. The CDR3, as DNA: TGTGCCAGCAGTGTGGGGGGGGGCCGGGCATACTCGTTCCTGTTC.

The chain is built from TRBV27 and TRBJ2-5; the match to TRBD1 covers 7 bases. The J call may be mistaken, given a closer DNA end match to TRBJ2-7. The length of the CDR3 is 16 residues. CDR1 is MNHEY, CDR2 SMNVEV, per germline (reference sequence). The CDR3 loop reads CASSPYRGLKYYEQYF. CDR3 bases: TGTGCCAGCAGCCCTTACAGGGGCTTGAAATACTACGAGCAGTACTTC.

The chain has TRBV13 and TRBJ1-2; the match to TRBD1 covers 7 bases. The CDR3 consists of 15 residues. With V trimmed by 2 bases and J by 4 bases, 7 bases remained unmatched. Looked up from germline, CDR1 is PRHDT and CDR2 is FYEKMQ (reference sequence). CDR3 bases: TGTGCCAGCAGCTTAAATACCCGACAGGGCTATGGCTACACCTTC. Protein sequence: CASSLNTRQGYGYTF.

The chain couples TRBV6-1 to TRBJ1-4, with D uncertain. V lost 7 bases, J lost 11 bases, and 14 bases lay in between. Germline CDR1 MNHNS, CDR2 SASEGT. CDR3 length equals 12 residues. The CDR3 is CASTTNWEKLFF. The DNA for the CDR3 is TGTGCCAGCACTACAAATTGGGAGAAACTGTTTTTT.

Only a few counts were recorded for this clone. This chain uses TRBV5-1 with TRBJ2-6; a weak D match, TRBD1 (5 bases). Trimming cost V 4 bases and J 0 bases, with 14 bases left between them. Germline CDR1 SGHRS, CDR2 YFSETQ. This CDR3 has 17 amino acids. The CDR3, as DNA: TGCGCCAGCAGCACAGGACGCAGACCCTCTGGGGCCAACGTCCTGACTTTC. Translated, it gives CASSTGRRPSGANVLTF.

This chain's CDR3 is CAIRKGGREEKLFF. In DNA, the CDR3 is TGTGCCATCAGGAAGGGAGGCCGGGAGGAAAAACTGTTTTTT. V and J are TRBV10-3 and TRBJ1-4, with D unclear. CDR3 size: 14 residues. Germline-derived CDR1 and CDR2 are ENHRY and SYGVKD. Trimming took 6 bases from V and 8 from J, leaving 16 bases between them.

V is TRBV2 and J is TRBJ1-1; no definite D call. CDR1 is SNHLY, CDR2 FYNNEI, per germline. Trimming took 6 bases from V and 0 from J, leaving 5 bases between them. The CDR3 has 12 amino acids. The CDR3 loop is CASSYLNTEAFF. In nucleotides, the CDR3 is TGTGCCAGCAGCTACTTGAACACTGAAGCTTTCTTT. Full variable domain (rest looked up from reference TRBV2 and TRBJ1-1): EPEVTQTPSHQVTQMGQEVILRCVPISNHLYFYWYRQILGQKVEFLVSFYNNEISEKSEIFDDQFSVERPDGSNFTLKIRSTKLEDSAMYFCASSYLNTEAFFGQGTRLTVV.